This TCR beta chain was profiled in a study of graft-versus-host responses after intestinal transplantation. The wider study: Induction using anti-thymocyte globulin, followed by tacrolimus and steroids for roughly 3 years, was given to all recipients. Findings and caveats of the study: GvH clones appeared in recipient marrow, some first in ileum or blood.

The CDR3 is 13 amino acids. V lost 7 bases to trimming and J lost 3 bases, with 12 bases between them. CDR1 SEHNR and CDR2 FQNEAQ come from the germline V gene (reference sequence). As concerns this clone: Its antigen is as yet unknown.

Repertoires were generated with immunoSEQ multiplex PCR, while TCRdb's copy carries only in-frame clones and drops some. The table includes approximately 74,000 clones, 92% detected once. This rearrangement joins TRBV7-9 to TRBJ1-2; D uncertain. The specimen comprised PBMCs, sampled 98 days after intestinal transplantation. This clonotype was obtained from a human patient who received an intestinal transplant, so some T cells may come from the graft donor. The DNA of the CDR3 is TGTGCCAGCACCCTCGACACTGACTATGGCTACACCTTC. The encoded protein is CASTLDTDYGYTF.